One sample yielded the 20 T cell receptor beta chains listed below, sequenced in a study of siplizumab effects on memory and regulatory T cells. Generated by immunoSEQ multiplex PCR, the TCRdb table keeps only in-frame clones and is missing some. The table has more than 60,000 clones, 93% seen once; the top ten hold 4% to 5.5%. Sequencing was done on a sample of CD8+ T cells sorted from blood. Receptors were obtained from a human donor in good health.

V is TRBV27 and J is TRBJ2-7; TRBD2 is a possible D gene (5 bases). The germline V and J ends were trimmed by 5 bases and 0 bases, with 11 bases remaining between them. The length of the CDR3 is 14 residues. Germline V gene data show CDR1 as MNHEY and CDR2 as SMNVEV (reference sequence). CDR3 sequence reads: CASSEMGSSYEQYF. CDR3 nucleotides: TGTGCCAGCAGTGAGATGGGGAGCTCCTACGAGCAGTACTTC.

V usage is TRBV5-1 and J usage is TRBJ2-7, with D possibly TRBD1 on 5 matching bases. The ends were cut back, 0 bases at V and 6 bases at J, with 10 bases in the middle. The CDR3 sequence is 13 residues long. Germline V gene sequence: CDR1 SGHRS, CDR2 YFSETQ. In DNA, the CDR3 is TGCGCCAGCAGCTTGGCAGGGTTTAGCGAGCAGTACTTC. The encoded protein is CASSLAGFSEQYF.

CDR3 region: CATSRPLGPNAGELFF. CDR3 in DNA: TGTGCCACCAGCAGGCCCCTGGGGCCCAACGCCGGGGAGCTGTTTTTT. V is TRBV15 and J is TRBJ2-2; TRBD1 is a possible D gene (5 bases). With 3 bases removed from V and 6 bases from J, the gap between germline ends came to 17 bases. This CDR3 is 16 amino acids long. From germline, CDR1 is LNHNV and CDR2 YYDKDF (reference sequence).

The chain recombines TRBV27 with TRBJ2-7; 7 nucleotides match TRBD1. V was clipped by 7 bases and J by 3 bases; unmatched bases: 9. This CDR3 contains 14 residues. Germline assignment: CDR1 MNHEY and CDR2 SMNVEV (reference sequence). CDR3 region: CASTTGTAFYEQYF. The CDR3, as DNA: TGTGCCAGCACCACAGGGACAGCCTTCTACGAGCAGTACTTC.

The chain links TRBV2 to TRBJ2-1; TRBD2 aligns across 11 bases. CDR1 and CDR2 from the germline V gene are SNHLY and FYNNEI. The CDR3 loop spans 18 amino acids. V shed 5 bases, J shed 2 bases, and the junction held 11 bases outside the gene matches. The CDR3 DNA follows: TGTGCCAGCAGTAGCGATCAGATGACTAGCGGGGCCTACAATGAGCAGTTCTTC. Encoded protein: CASSSDQMTSGAYNEQFF.

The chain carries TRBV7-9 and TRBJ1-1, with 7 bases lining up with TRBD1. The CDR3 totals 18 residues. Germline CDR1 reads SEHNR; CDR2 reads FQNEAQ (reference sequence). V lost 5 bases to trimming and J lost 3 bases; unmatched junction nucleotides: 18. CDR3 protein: CASSPGPGGESGDTEAFF. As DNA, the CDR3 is TGTGCCAGCAGCCCAGGTCCAGGGGGGGAATCGGGAGACACTGAAGCTTTCTTT.

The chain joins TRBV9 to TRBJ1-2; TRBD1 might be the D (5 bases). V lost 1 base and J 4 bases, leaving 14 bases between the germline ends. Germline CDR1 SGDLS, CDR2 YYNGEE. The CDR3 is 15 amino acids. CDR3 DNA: TGTGCCAGCAGCGTAAGCGGGGGGGTGACCTATGGCTACACCTTC. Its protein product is CASSVSGGVTYGYTF.

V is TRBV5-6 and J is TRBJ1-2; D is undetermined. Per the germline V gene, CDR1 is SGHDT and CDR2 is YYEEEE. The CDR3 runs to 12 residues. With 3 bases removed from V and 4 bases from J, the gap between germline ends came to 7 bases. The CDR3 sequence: CASSSQSYGYTF. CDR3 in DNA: TGTGCCAGCAGCTCGCAGTCCTATGGCTACACCTTC.

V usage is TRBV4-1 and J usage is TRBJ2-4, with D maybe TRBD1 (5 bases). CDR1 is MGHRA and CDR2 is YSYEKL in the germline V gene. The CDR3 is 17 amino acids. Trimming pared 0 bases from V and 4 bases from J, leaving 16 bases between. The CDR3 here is CASSQETDLFLKNIQYF. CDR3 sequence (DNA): TGCGCCAGCAGCCAAGAGACAGACCTTTTTCTTAAAAACATTCAGTACTTC.

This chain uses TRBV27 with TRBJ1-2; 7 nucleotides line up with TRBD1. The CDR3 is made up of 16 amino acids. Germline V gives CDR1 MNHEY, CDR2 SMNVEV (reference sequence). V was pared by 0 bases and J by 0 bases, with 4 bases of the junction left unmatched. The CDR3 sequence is CASSLSGQSPNYGYTF. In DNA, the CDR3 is TGTGCCAGCAGTTTATCGGGACAGTCACCTAACTATGGCTACACCTTC.

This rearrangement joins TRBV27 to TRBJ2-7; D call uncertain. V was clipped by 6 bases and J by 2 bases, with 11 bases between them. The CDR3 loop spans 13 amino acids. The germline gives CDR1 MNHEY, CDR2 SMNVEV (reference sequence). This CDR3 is CASSQTVTYEQYF. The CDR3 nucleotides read TGTGCCAGCAGCCAAACAGTGACCTACGAGCAGTACTTC.

The CDR3: CASSSGTGGYEQYF. CDR3 DNA: TGTGCCAGCAGTTCCGGGACAGGGGGGTACGAGCAGTACTTC. The rearrangement uses TRBV2 and TRBJ2-7, with 11 bases identical to TRBD1. Germline V lookup: CDR1 SNHLY, CDR2 FYNNEI. V lost 5 bases and J lost 4; bases outside the gene matches: 4. The CDR3 extends over 14 amino acids. Full variable domain (missing parts from reference TRBV2 and TRBJ2-7): EPEVTQTPSHQVTQMGQEVILRCVPISNHLYFYWYRQILGQKVEFLVSFYNNEISEKSEIFDDQFSVERPDGSNFTLKIRSTKLEDSAMYFCASSSGTGGYEQYFGPGTRLTVT.

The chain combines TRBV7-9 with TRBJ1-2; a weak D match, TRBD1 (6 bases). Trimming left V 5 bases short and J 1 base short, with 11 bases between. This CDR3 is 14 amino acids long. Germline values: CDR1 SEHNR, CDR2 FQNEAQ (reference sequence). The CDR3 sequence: CASSHRDNNYGYTF. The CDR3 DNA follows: TGTGCCAGCAGCCACAGGGACAATAACTATGGCTACACCTTC. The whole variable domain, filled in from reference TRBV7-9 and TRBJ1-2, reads DTGVSQNPRHKITKRGQNVTFRCDPISEHNRLYWYRQTLGQGPEFLTYFQNEAQLEKSRLLSDRFSAERPKGSFSTLEIQRTEQGDSAMYLCASSHRDNNYGYTFGSGTRLTVV.

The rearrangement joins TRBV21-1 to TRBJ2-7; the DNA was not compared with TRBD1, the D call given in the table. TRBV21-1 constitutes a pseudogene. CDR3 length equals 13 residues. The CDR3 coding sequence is TGTGCCACCCGGGACACCTCCTCCTACGAGCAGTACTTC. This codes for CATRDTSSYEQYF.

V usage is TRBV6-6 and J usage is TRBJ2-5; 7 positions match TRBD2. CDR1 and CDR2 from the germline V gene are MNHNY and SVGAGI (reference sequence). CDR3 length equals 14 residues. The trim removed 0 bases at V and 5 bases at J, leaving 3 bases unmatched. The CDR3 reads CASSYSGTTETQYF. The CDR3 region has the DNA TGTGCCAGCAGTTACTCAGGGACTACGGAGACCCAGTACTTC.

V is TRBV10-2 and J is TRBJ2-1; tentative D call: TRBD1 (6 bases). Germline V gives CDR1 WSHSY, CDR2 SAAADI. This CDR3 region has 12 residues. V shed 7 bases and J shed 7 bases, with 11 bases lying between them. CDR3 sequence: CASTNRVNEQFF. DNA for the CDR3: TGCGCCAGCACTAACAGGGTGAATGAGCAGTTCTTC.

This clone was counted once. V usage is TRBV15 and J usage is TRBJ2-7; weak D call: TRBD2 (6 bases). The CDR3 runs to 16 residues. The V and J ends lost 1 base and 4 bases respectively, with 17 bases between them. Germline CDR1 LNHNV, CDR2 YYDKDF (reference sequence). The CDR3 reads CATSRVRDSAYYEQYF. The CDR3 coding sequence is TGTGCCACCAGCAGAGTGCGGGACTCTGCGTATTACGAGCAGTACTTC. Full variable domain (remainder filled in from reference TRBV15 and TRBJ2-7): DAMVIQNPRYQVTQFGKPVTLSCSQTLNHNVMYWYQQKSSQAPKLLFHYYDKDFNNEADTPDNFQSRRPNTSFCFLDIRSPGLGDTAMYLCATSRVRDSAYYEQYFGPGTRLTVT.

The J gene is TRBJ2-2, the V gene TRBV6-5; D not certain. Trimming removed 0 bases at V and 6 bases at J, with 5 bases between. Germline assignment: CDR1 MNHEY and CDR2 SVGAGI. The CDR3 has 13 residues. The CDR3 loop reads CASSYSGPGELFF. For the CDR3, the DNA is TGTGCCAGCAGTTACTCAGGGCCCGGGGAGCTGTTTTTT.

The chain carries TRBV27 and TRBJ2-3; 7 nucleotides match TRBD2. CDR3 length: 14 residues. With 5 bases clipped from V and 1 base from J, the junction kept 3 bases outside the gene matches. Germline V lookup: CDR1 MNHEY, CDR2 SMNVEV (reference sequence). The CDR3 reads CASSAGVRTDTQYF. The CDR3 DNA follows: TGTGCCAGCAGTGCGGGGGTCCGCACAGATACGCAGTATTTT.

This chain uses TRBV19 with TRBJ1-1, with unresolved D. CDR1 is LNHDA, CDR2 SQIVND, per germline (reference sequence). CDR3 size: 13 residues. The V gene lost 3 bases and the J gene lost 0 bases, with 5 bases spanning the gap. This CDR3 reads CASSIDMNTEAFF. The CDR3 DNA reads TGTGCCAGTAGTATCGACATGAACACTGAAGCTTTCTTT.